Listed here are 14 T cell receptor beta chains from one sample, sequenced in a study of T cells in women clearing cervical HPV infection. The data were produced by immunoSEQ multiplex PCR, yet TCRdb's version contains in-frame clones alone and is incomplete. The table counts some 30,000 clones; around 18% lies in the top ten. Sequencing input: blood buffy coat. These receptor sequences come from a woman between 18 and 70 years old with a cervical HPV16 infection that either progressed to CIN3+ or cleared (not recorded which).

Here the CDR3 reads CASSPSYDYTF. The DNA read from the CDR3 is TGTGCCAGCTCACCTTCCTACGAC. This chain links TRBV18 with TRBJ1-2; D is undetermined. The missing CDR3 end, 3 residues past where the read stops, is filled in from the germline J gene. The length of the CDR3 is 11 residues. Germline CDR1 reads KGHSH; CDR2 reads LQKENI.

Concerning this clone: Read data end 3 residues before the CDR3 end; the end is taken from the germline J gene. The rearrangement links TRBV2 to TRBJ1-4; perhaps TRBD1 as D (6 bases). Germline CDR1 and CDR2: SNHLY and FYNNEI. This CDR3 contains 16 residues. CDR3 sequence reads: CASSDKPGHYNSPLFF. The covered CDR3 bases are TGTGCCAGCAGTGACAAGCCGGGACACTATAATTCACCA. The full variable domain, with the rest looked up from reference TRBV2 and TRBJ1-4, is EPEVTQTPSHQVTQMGQEVILRCVPISNHLYFYWYRQILGQKVEFLVSFYNNEISEKSEIFDDQFSVERPDGSNFTLKIRSTKLEDSAMYFCASSDKPGHYNSPLFFGSGTQLSVL.

Remarks on this clone: The read finishes 3 residues shy of the CDR3 end, and the germline J gene is used to complete it. The chain combines TRBV5-1 with TRBJ2-6; 8 bases align to TRBD1. V shed 0 bases and J 1 base; nucleotides not matched to a gene: 0. CDR3 length equals 16 residues. Germline-derived CDR1 and CDR2 are SGHRS and YFSETQ. The CDR3 loop reads CASSLDRGSGANVLTF. CDR3 bases read: TGCGCCAGCAGCTTGGACAGGGGGTCTGGGGCCAACGTC.

To note about this clone: The read gets to within 3 residues of the CDR3 end, and the germline J gene fills in the rest. This chain joins TRBV23-1 and TRBJ2-2; 9 nucleotides line up with TRBD1. TRBV23-1 qualifies as an ORF whose function is uncertain. This CDR3 contains 18 residues. CDR3 sequence: CARRTGDPSATGANVLFF. Partial CDR3 DNA: TGCGCCAGGAGGACAGGGGACCCCTCTGCTACTGGGGCCAACGTG.

Comments on this clone: The CDR3 is cut off 3 residues early in the read; its end comes from the germline J gene. The V and J genes are TRBV20-1 and TRBJ2-7; 8 bases map to TRBD1. V shed 1 base, J shed 2 bases, and the junction held 10 bases outside the gene matches. The CDR3 length is 16 residues. Germline V gene data show CDR1 as DFQATT and CDR2 as SNEGSKA (reference sequence). The CDR3 sequence is CSARAPGQVRTYEQYF. The part of the CDR3 DNA that was read is TGCAGTGCTAGAGCTCCGGGACAGGTTAGAACCTACGAG.

A word on this clone: Read coverage stops 3 residues before the CDR3 terminus; the germline J gene supplies the remainder. V gene TRBV20-1 combines with J gene TRBJ2-7; 11 nucleotides line up with TRBD2. The CDR3 extends over 14 amino acids. Germline V gene data show CDR1 as DFQATT and CDR2 as SNEGSKA (reference sequence). The trim removed 5 bases at V and 3 bases at J, leaving 6 bases unmatched. The sequenced CDR3 bases are TGCAGTGCTTGGCCGGGACTAGCGGACTACGAG. Protein: CSAWPGLADYE. The complete CDR3 protein is CSAWPGLADYEQYF.

A note on this clone: Sequencing ends 3 residues short of the CDR3 end; the germline J gene provides the rest. The chain uses TRBV5-4 and TRBJ2-7, with D perhaps matching TRBD2 (5 bases). In germline, CDR1 is SGHNT, CDR2 YYREEE (reference sequence). The V end was cut by 4 bases, the J end by 3 bases, with 17 bases between. The CDR3 sequence is 15 residues long. CDR3 region: CASSPKGTRDYEQYF. The CDR3 DNA, read in part, is TGTGCCAGCAGCCCCAAGGGTACTAGGGACTACGAG.

On this clone: From the germline J gene comes the end of the CDR3, since the read stops 3 residues before it. The chain joins TRBV6-2 or TRBV6-3 to TRBJ1-2, with 7 bases identical to TRBD1. Trimming cost V 7 bases and J 6 bases; bases outside gene matches: 8. The CDR3 has 13 residues. The germline V gene encodes CDR1 MNHEY and CDR2 SVGEGT. CDR3 DNA (partial): TGTGCCAGCACCACGACAGGGAGTCATGGC. Amino acids: CASTTTGSHG. The full CDR3 sequence reads CASTTTGSHGYTF.

A word on this clone: The read falls 3 residues short of the CDR3 end, and the missing part is taken from the germline J gene. The chain employs TRBV5-4 and TRBJ2-5, with TRBD2 matching over 10 bases. This CDR3 spans 16 amino acids. Germline CDR1 and CDR2: SGHNT and YYREEE (reference sequence). The part of the CDR3 DNA that was read is TGTGCCAGCAGCTCGCACCCTAGCGGGAGCACAGATACC. Protein product: CASSSHPSGSTDT. The CDR3 reads in full as CASSSHPSGSTDTQYF. Full variable domain (remainder filled in from reference TRBV5-4 and TRBJ2-5): ETGVTQSPTHLIKTRGQQVTLRCSSQSGHNTVSWYQQALGQGPQFIFQYYREEENGRGNFPPRFSGLQFPNYSSELNVNALELDDSALYLCASSSHPSGSTDTQYFGPGTRLLVL.

Turning to this clone: The read ends 3 residues early relative to the CDR3; the germline J gene fills the gap. The chain employs TRBV5-8 and TRBJ2-5; perhaps TRBD2 as D (6 bases). The germline gives CDR1 SGHTS, CDR2 YDEGEE. Trimming took off 7 bases at V and 5 bases at J, with 15 bases between the two ends. The CDR3 totals 13 residues. The CDR3 sequence: CASLLEEGETQYF. The covered CDR3 bases are TGTGCCAGCCTTCTGGAGGAGGGCGAGACC. Using reference TRBV5-8 and TRBJ2-5 for the parts outside the CDR3, the full variable domain is EAGVTQSPTHLIKTRGQQATLRCSPISGHTSVYWYQQALGLGLQFLLWYDEGEERNRGNFPPRFSGRQFPNYSSELNVNALELEDSALYLCASLLEEGETQYFGPGTRLLVL.

Of note for this clone: The missing CDR3 end, 3 residues past where the read stops, is filled in from the germline J gene. The chain carries TRBV28 and TRBJ2-5; 10 bases agree with TRBD1. The V and J ends lost 7 bases and 3 bases, in that order; junction bases with no gene match: 11. This CDR3 spans 16 amino acids. The germline V gene has CDR1 MDHEN and CDR2 SYDVKM. The covered CDR3 bases are TGTGCCAGCACTCTAATCCGGGACAGGGGCAAAGAGACC. Amino acids: CASTLIRDRGKET. The complete CDR3 protein is CASTLIRDRGKETQYF.

Points on this clone: The missing CDR3 end, 3 residues past where the read stops, is filled in from the germline J gene. V gene TRBV5-6 combines with J gene TRBJ1-2; possibly TRBD1 for D (6 bases). Trimming cost V 2 bases and J 3 bases, with 14 bases left between them. The CDR3 has 15 residues. CDR1 is SGHDT, CDR2 YYEEEE, per germline. The CDR3 bases that were read are TGTGCCAGCAGCTTCGTTGTCAAGGGGGACTATGGC. Amino acid sequence: CASSFVVKGDYG. Given in full, the CDR3 is CASSFVVKGDYGYTF.

A word on this clone: The sequenced fragment ends 3 residues before the CDR3 boundary, so the rest is inferred from the germline J gene. This chain joins TRBV7-6 and TRBJ1-6; D remains ambiguous. This CDR3 has 15 residues. The germline gives CDR1 SGHVS, CDR2 FNYEAQ. V lost 5 bases, J lost 10 bases, and 18 bases lay in between. The CDR3 loop reads CASSPTSGFRSPLHF. The CDR3 bases that were read are TGTGCCAGCAGCCCAACCAGCGGCTTTAGGTCACCC.

Remarks on this clone: The CDR3 goes on 3 residues after the read ends, and that part is filled in from the germline J gene. Different DNA sequences within this sample yield the same CDR3. This chain joins TRBV19 and TRBJ1-1; D is undetermined. This CDR3 is built from 11 residues. Per the germline V gene, CDR1 is LNHDA and CDR2 is SQIVND (reference sequence). Trimming removed 5 bases from V and 4 bases from J, with 5 bases in between. CDR3 DNA (partial): TGTGCCAGTAGTCCGGGCACTGAA. Translation gives CASSPGTE. The whole CDR3 region reads CASSPGTEAFF. Based on the CDR3 plus reference TRBV19 and TRBJ1-1, the full variable domain is DGGITQSPKYLFRKEGQNVTLSCEQNLNHDAMYWYRQDPGQGLRLIYYSQIVNDFQKGDIAEGYSVSREKKESFPLTVTSAQKNPTAFYLCASSPGTEAFFGQGTRLTVV.